The 22 T cell receptor beta chains reported below all come from one sample, sequenced in a study of tumor-infiltrating lymphocytes in primary liver carcinoma. Unsorted whole blood supplied the RNA, and germline DNA was extracted too. With 500 to 650 ng total RNA as template and a constant-region primer, TCR beta cDNA was made. Employing slightly modified ARM-PCR, three nested multiplex PCR rounds were run, and these gave rise to the TCR beta libraries. TRBV1-TRBV30 forward primers paired with a C-beta reverse primer were used in the first two PCR rounds, which ran approximately 11 cycles each. TCRdb re-derived calls from the multiplex PCR reads in MiXCR, one entry per CDR3 protein. Of some 320,000 distinct CDR3 sequences in the sample, less than 75% are singletons; the top ten hold 9%. The source material was peripheral blood. The receptors derive from a man aged 35 to 55 with primary liver carcinoma and hepatitis B virus infection.

This clonotype showed up just a few times. The chain links TRBV6-5 to TRBJ2-5; D possibly corresponds to TRBD1 (6 bases). CDR3 length: 15 amino acids. V lost 2 bases to trimming and J lost 2 bases, with 12 bases between them. Germline V CDR1 and CDR2: MNHEY, SVGAGI. Here the CDR3 reads CASSYNGQGQETQYF. The CDR3 DNA follows: TGTGCCAGCAGTTACAATGGGCAGGGGCAAGAGACCCAGTACTTC.

About this clonotype: This may come from a read error, since a much larger clone is one base off. CDR3: CAISEGALWDF. The CDR3 DNA is TGTGCCATCAGTGAGGGTGCCCTATGGGACTTC. The chain has TRBV10-3 and TRBJ2-7, with D unclear. Germline CDR1 is ENHRY and CDR2 is SYGVKD. This CDR3 is built from 11 residues.

For this clonotype: This may stem from a read error, because a much larger clone lies one nucleotide away. CDR3 bases: TGCGCCAGCAAGGGGGACCCTTCCTACGAGCAGTACTTC. Protein product: CASKGDPSYEQYF. V usage is TRBV10-1 and J usage is TRBJ2-7; a possible D gene is TRBD1 (6 bases). The CDR3 has 13 amino acids. Between the trimmed V and J ends, which lost 7 bases and 1 base, there was a span of 11 bases. Germline CDR1 is WNHNN and CDR2 is SYGVQD (reference sequence).

Turning to this clonotype: Possible read error: a much larger clone is one base away. This sequence joins TRBV29-1 and TRBJ1-4; TRBD1 agrees at 10 bases. This CDR3 has 16 amino acids. V dropped 5 bases and J dropped 0; count of bases not matched to a gene: 6. Germline-derived CDR1 and CDR2 are SQVTM and ANQGSEA. The CDR3, as DNA: TGCAGCGTTCGGACAGGGGGGGTGTCAACTAATGAAAAACTGTTTTTT. This translates into CSVRTGGVSTNEKLFF.

Concerning this clonotype itself: A much larger clonotype is one base distant, so this may be a read error. V and J are TRBV6-5 and TRBJ2-3; D may be TRBD2 (5 bases). Trimming removed 2 bases at V and 7 bases at J, with 10 bases between. The CDR3 consists of 13 residues. Germline CDR1 MNHEY, CDR2 SVGAGI. CDR3 protein: CASSYPEGNTQYF. As DNA, the CDR3 is TGTGCCAGCAGTTACCCCGAGGGAAATACGCAGTATTTT.

This clonotype occurred a few times. J is TRBJ2-3 and V is TRBV6-6; a weak D match, TRBD2 (6 bases). The CDR3 spans 13 residues. With 10 bases removed from V and 4 bases from J, the gap between germline ends came to 15 bases. Germline assignment: CDR1 MNHNY and CDR2 SVGAGI (reference sequence). The CDR3 sequence is CANKAGSADTQYF. The CDR3 bases are TGTGCCAACAAGGCGGGATCGGCAGATACGCAGTATTTT.

Turning to this clonotype: This may be a read error: a much more frequent sequence differs by one nucleotide. The gene calls are TRBV5-5 and TRBJ1-5, with a possible D match to TRBD1 (5 bases). The closer fit of TRBJ2-3 to the DNA end suggests the J call may be wrong. This CDR3 is built from 13 residues. CDR1 is SGHKS, CDR2 YYEKEE, per germline (reference sequence). The CDR3 sequence: CASSWQAGQPQYF. CDR3 sequence (DNA): TGTGCCAGCAGCTGGCAGGCAGGGCAGCCCCAGTATTTT.

With respect to this clonotype: This may be a read error: a much more frequent sequence differs by one nucleotide. The chain is built from TRBV6-6 and TRBJ2-3, with D unclear. This CDR3 has 13 amino acids. Trimming removed 10 bases at V and 2 bases at J, with 13 bases between. Germline V CDR1 and CDR2: MNHNY, SVGAGI (reference sequence). The CDR3 nucleotides read TGTGCCAACAATCCCCGCACCACAGATACGCAGTATTTT. Amino acid sequence: CANNPRTTDTQYF.

A word on this clonotype: A read error may produce the germline difference seen at one junction end. The chain uses TRBV6-5 and TRBJ2-1; TRBD2 aligns across 7 bases. Looked up from germline, CDR1 is MNHEY and CDR2 is SVGAGI. The CDR3 has 13 residues. CDR3 sequence: CAISRREGNEQFF. CDR3 DNA sequence: TGTGCCATCAGTCGGAGGGAGGGCAATGAGCAGTTCTTC.

This clonotype has more than one count but fewer than ten. CDR3 protein: CASSRVLLGAGANVLTF. CDR3 bases: TGTGCCAGCAGCCGGGTCCTCCTAGGGGCTGGGGCCAACGTCCTGACTTTC. This rearrangement joins TRBV6-5 to TRBJ2-6; possible D gene TRBD1, 5 bases. This CDR3 is 17 amino acids long. Trimming removed 6 bases at V and 2 bases at J, with 17 bases between. Germline lookup yields CDR1 MNHEY and CDR2 SVGAGI.

Regarding this clonotype: It is likely a read error, because the conserved phenylalanine at the end of the CDR3 is missing. The chain couples TRBV6-6 to TRBJ2-7; D is possibly TRBD1 (6 bases). Germline CDR1 reads MNHNY; CDR2 reads SVGAGI (reference sequence). The CDR3 contains 14 residues. V was pared by 6 bases and J by 1 base, with 13 bases between. CDR3 region: CASSPDRFSYEQYI. The CDR3 DNA reads TGTGCCAGCAGCCCTGACAGGTTTTCCTACGAGCAGTACATC.

The count of this clonotype is one. A clone one base away is much larger, so this may be a read error. This chain connects TRBV4-2 to TRBJ1-1; 7 nucleotides line up with TRBD1. CDR1 is LGHNA, CDR2 YNFKEQ, per germline. The CDR3 runs to 16 residues. CDR3 coding DNA: TGTACCAGCAGCCAAGAACCGGGACAGCCTAACACTGAAGCTTTCTTT. Its protein product is CTSSQEPGQPNTEAFF.

The chain links TRBV5-1 to TRBJ2-2; TRBD2 matches at 7 bases. The trim removed 4 bases at V and 3 bases at J, leaving 9 bases unmatched. This CDR3 is built from 16 residues. In germline, CDR1 is SGHRS, CDR2 YFSETQ. The CDR3 coding sequence is TGCGCCAGCAGCCTACAGGTTGCGGGAGACACCGGGGAGCTGTTTTTT. Protein product: CASSLQVAGDTGELFF.

A word on this clonotype: One base away lies a much larger clone, so this may be a sequencing read error. The rearrangement joins TRBV6-5 to TRBJ2-1, with 7 bases matching TRBD2. The CDR3 has 13 amino acids. The germline gives CDR1 MNHEY, CDR2 SVGAGI. CDR3 in amino acids: CASSSGTYDEQFF. The CDR3 DNA is TGTGCCAGCAGTAGCGGGACCTACGATGAGCAGTTCTTC.

The chain is built from TRBV19 and TRBJ2-6; D unresolved. The CDR3 consists of 11 residues. CDR1 and CDR2 (germline): LNHDA, SQIVND (reference sequence). Trimming removed 8 bases from V and 2 bases from J, with 1 base in between. Here the CDR3 DNA reads TGTGCCAGTGCTGGGGCCAACGTCCTGACTTTC. This translates into CASAGANVLTF.

In the case of this clonotype: It is likely a read error, because the conserved phenylalanine at the end of the CDR3 is missing. The chain recombines TRBV5-1 with TRBJ1-3; D is unresolved. The CDR3 loop spans 15 amino acids. Germline CDR1 reads SGHRS; CDR2 reads YFSETQ. CDR3 sequence: CASSLDKNSENTIYL. The CDR3 DNA sequence: TGCGCCAGCAGCTTGGACAAAAACTCTGAAAACACCATATATCTT.

The chain links TRBV5-1 to TRBJ1-1; TRBD1 aligns across 7 bases. J lost 5 bases, V lost 4 bases, and 11 bases had no gene match. The CDR3 has 15 residues. Germline-derived CDR1 and CDR2 are SGHRS and YFSETQ. Written as DNA, the CDR3 is TGCGCCAGCAGCACCACAGGGGAATTAAGGACTGAAGCTTTCTTT. It is translated as CASSTTGELRTEAFF.

Concerning this clonotype: A clone one base away is much larger, so this may be a read error. The rearrangement links TRBV5-4 to TRBJ2-5; D not certain. V was pared by 1 base and J by 5 bases, with 15 bases between. The CDR3 consists of 15 residues. CDR1 is SGHNT and CDR2 is YYREEE in the germline V gene (reference sequence). The CDR3 DNA follows: TGTGCCAGCAGCTTGTTTCAGCCTGGGATGGAGACCCAGTACTTC. The encoded protein is CASSLFQPGMETQYF.

As to this clonotype: Mismatch with germline at one junction end may stem from a read error. The chain carries TRBV11-2 and TRBJ2-3; D call uncertain. This CDR3 is built from 16 residues. CDR1 SGHAT and CDR2 FQNNGV come from the germline V gene. CDR3 protein: CASITMRTDMCATQYF. The DNA for the CDR3 is TGTGCTAGCATCACGATGCGGACGGATATGTGTGCTACGCAGTATTTT.

Worth noting for this clonotype: Since a much larger clone is just one base distant, this may be a read error. This chain joins TRBV5-1 and TRBJ2-7; D gene uncertain. CDR3 length equals 14 residues. The germline gives CDR1 SGHRS, CDR2 YFSETQ. CDR3 sequence reads: CASCLEGRPYEQYF. Written as DNA, the CDR3 is TGCGCCAGCTGCTTAGAAGGCCGACCCTACGAGCAGTACTTC.

The V and J genes are TRBV29-1 and TRBJ2-1; 8 nucleotides agree with TRBD2. The junction had 14 bases not matched to a gene; V was cut back by 4 bases and J by 12 bases. Germline loops: CDR1 SQVTM, CDR2 ANQGSEA. The CDR3 spans 14 residues. The CDR3 DNA follows: TGCAGCGTTGCCGGGGCTAACGGGAGGGCAGGGCAGTTCTTC. Amino acid sequence: CSVAGANGRAGQFF.

Concerning this clonotype: This may arise from a read error, as a much more abundant clone is one base away. The V gene is TRBV4-1, the J gene TRBJ2-3, with D possibly matching TRBD1 (5 bases). CDR1 and CDR2 from the germline V gene are MGHRA and YSYEKL. CDR3 length: 15 residues. The CDR3 nucleotides are TGCGTCAGCCAACAAACAGGCTTATCCCCAGATACGCAGTATTTT. This gives the protein CVSQQTGLSPDTQYF.